These 2 T cell receptor beta chains were all obtained from the same sample, sequenced in a study of T cells after yellow fever vaccination. Via MiXCR, TCRdb re-called the 5' RACE reads, giving one row per CDR3 protein. The sample contains 120,000 or so distinct CDR3 sequences, around 7.2% of which appear only once. The material was CD4+ T cells sorted from PBMCs, obtained 45 days after the first yellow fever vaccination. Receptors were obtained from a man between 18 and 29 years old who received the YFV17D yellow fever vaccine.

The chain has TRBV5-4 and TRBJ2-1, with 8 bases identical to TRBD2. V shed 6 bases and J 3 bases; nucleotides not matched to a gene: 8. The CDR3 covers 15 residues. In germline, CDR1 is SGHNT, CDR2 YYREEE (reference sequence). CDR3 DNA: TGTGCCAGCAACCCGGGGGGGGGGTTCTACAATGAGCAGTTCTTC. Protein product: CASNPGGGFYNEQFF.

This clonotype was seen many times. For the CDR3, the DNA is TGCGCCAGTATGGAGCGTGGGTCAGAGACCCAGTACTTC. The encoded protein is CASMERGSETQYF. The chain has TRBV4-1 and TRBJ2-5; D remains ambiguous. The CDR3 totals 13 residues. With 9 bases removed from V and 4 bases from J, the gap between germline ends came to 15 bases. The germline V gene has CDR1 MGHRA and CDR2 YSYEKL.